A selection of T cell receptor beta chains follows, all from one sample in a study of blood T cell repertoires in COVID-19. Measured with immunoSEQ multiplex PCR; TCRdb has only the in-frame clones, and not every one. The sample lists under 200,000 clones, 85% to 90% seen once, with about 9.3% in the top ten. Sequenced material: peripheral blood. These TCRs come from a woman in her 70s with COVID-19, enrolled during active disease. Each CDR3 is given with its conserved first and last residue. The order of the fields is V gene, D gene, CDR3 length, clone size, J gene, CDR3 protein, CDR3 DNA. The D gene is left open where the match is weak. Where a row states a size, it is once, few, many or the class of an expanded clone; other rows omit it.

TRBV11-3	NA	14	NA	TRBJ2-3	CASSSREGRDTQYF	TGTGCCAGCAGCTCACGCGAGGGGAGGGATACGCAGTATTTT
TRBV28	TRBD1	14	NA	TRBJ1-1	CASKIGQGRTEAFF	TGTGCCAGCAAGATCGGACAGGGACGGACTGAAGCTTTCTTT
TRBV15	TRBD1	14	NA	TRBJ1-6	CATSRGDRDSPLHF	TGTGCCACCAGCAGAGGCGACAGGGACTCACCCCTCCACTTT
TRBV5-4	NA	13	few	TRBJ1-2	CASSLDQLEGYTF	TGTGCCAGCAGCTTGGACCAGCTGGAGGGCTACACCTTC
TRBV30	TRBD1	12	NA	TRBJ1-6	CAWDQGGSPLHF	TGTGCCTGGGATCAGGGGGGATCACCCCTCCACTTT
TRBV12-3/TRBV12-4	TRBD1	13	NA	TRBJ1-1	CASSPGGYAEAFF	TGTGCCAGCTCCCCAGGGGGGTACGCTGAAGCTTTCTTT
TRBV15	TRBD2	19	NA	TRBJ2-3	CATSSIAGGHFRRADTQYF	TGTGCCACCAGCAGTATAGCGGGGGGGCACTTTAGGCGGGCCGATACGCAGTATTTT
TRBV18	NA	15	NA	TRBJ2-7	CASRRTYRALDEQYF	TGTGCCAGCAGAAGGACGTACAGGGCTCTCGACGAGCAGTACTTC
TRBV7-2	TRBD1	14	NA	TRBJ1-5	CASSPGQGNQPQHF	TGTGCCAGCAGCCCCGGACAGGGCAATCAGCCCCAGCATTTT
TRBV6-6	NA	15	NA	TRBJ1-5	CASRPDSFQEQPQHF	TGTGCCAGCAGACCGGACAGCTTCCAGGAGCAGCCCCAGCATTTT
TRBV28	NA	12	NA	TRBJ1-2	CASTDRNYGYTF	TGTGCCAGCACCGACAGGAACTATGGCTACACCTTC
TRBV2	NA	15	NA	TRBJ1-4	CASSKFGRKDEKLFF	TGTGCCAGCAGCAAGTTCGGGAGAAAAGATGAAAAACTGTTTTTT
TRBV15	NA	14	NA	TRBJ1-5	CATSRDGGNQPQHF	TGTGCCACCAGCAGAGATGGGGGGAACCAGCCCCAGCATTTT
TRBV19	NA	17	NA	TRBJ2-3	CASSTPDFFAWEDTQYF	TGTGCCAGTAGTACCCCGGACTTTTTCGCTTGGGAAGATACGCAGTATTTT
TRBV30	NA	13	NA	TRBJ2-7	CAWRKRTTYEQYF	TGTGCCTGGAGGAAGCGTACAACCTACGAGCAGTACTTC
TRBV15	NA	15	NA	TRBJ2-1	CATSERQISYNEQFF	TGTGCCACCAGCGAAAGACAGATCTCCTACAATGAGCAGTTCTTC
TRBV11-3	NA	13	NA	TRBJ2-7	CASSQGGEYEQYF	TGTGCCAGCAGTCAGGGCGGGGAGTACGAGCAGTACTTC
TRBV29-1	TRBD1	13	NA	TRBJ2-5	CSVEWTGEETQYF	TGCAGCGTTGAGTGGACAGGGGAAGAGACCCAGTACTTC
TRBV19	TRBD1	18	NA	TRBJ1-5	CASSALTGTGYGNQPQHF	TGTGCCAGTAGTGCCCTGACCGGGACAGGGTATGGCAATCAGCCCCAGCATTTT
TRBV7-9	TRBD1	15	NA	TRBJ2-5	CASSLDRGYQETQYF	TGTGCCAGCAGCTTAGACAGGGGGTACCAAGAGACCCAGTACTTC
TRBV6-5	NA	11	NA	TRBJ1-3	CVRDIRNTIYF	TGTGTCAGGGACATTCGAAACACCATATATTTT
TRBV19	NA	14	NA	TRBJ2-1	CASSPLASYNEQFF	TGTGCCAGTAGTCCCCTAGCGAGCTACAATGAGCAGTTCTTC
TRBV6-5	TRBD1	15	NA	TRBJ1-5	CASTSEGGQNQPQHF	TGTGCCAGCACCTCAGAGGGGGGACAGAATCAGCCCCAGCATTTT
TRBV3-1/TRBV3-2	NA	15	NA	TRBJ1-6	CASSQGGQLNSPLHF	TGTGCCAGCAGCCAAGGAGGCCAGCTAAATTCACCCCTCCACTTT
TRBV7-2	TRBD2	15	NA	TRBJ2-7	CASSLGHTSGYEQYF	TGTGCCAGCAGCTTAGGTCATACTAGCGGTTACGAGCAGTACTTC